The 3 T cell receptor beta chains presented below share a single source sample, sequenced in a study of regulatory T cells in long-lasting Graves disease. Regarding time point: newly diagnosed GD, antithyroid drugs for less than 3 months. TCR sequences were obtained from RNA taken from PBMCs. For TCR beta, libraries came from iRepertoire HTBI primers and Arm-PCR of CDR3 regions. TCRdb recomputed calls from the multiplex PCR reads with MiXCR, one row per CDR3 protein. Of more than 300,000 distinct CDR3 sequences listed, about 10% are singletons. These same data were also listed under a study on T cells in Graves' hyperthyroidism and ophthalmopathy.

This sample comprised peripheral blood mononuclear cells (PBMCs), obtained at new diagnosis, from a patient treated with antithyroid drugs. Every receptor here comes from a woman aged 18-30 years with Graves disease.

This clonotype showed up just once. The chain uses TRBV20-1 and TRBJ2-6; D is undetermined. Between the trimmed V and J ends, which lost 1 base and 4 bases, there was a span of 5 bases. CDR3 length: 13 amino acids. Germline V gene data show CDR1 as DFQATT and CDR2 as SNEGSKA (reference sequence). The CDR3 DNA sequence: TGCAGTGCTAGAGTTGCGGGGGCCAACGTCCTGACTTTC. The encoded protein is CSARVAGANVLTF.

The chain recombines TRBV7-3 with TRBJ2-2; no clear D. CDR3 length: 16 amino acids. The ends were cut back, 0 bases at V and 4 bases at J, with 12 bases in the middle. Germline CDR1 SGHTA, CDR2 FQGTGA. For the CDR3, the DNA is TGTGCCAGCAGCTTAACGCCCGGACCCTCCACCGGGGAGCTGTTTTTT. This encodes CASSLTPGPSTGELFF.

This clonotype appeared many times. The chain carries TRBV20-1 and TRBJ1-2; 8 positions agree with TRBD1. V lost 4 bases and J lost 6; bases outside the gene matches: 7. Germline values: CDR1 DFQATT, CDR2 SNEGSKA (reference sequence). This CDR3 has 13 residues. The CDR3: CSATQGAPNGYTF. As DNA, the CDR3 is TGCAGTGCTACTCAGGGGGCGCCCAATGGCTACACCTTC.